Below are 27 T cell receptor beta chains sequenced from a single sample in a study of blood T cell repertoires in COVID-19. Libraries were prepared by immunoSEQ multiplex PCR; TCRdb keeps only in-frame clonotypes and omits some of them. The sample consists of 100,000 to 150,000 clones, 88% of them appearing once. The sample consisted of peripheral blood. The source of these receptors is a woman of 80 years or more with acute or convalescent COVID-19.

The rearrangement uses TRBV4-2 and TRBJ1-2; D unclear. Germline V gene sequence: CDR1 LGHNA, CDR2 YNFKEQ. The CDR3 spans 15 residues. Trimming took off 1 base at V and 8 bases at J, with 17 bases between the two ends. The CDR3 bases are TGTGCCAGCAGCCAAGGAGGAGGAGTGGGGAGGGGCTACACCTTC. It specifies CASSQGGGVGRGYTF.

The chain recombines TRBV19 with TRBJ2-7, with TRBD1 matching over 10 bases. This CDR3 comprises 14 residues. J gave up 5 bases and V 6 bases, and 7 bases lay outside the gene matches. The germline V gene has CDR1 LNHDA and CDR2 SQIVND (reference sequence). The CDR3 spells CASSGTGDRDEQYF. In nucleotides, the CDR3 is TGTGCCAGTAGCGGGACAGGGGATAGGGACGAGCAGTACTTC.

The genes are TRBV5-1 and TRBJ1-6; D not certain. Germline CDR1 and CDR2: SGHRS and YFSETQ. CDR3 length: 15 amino acids. V lost 1 base, J lost 5 bases, and 10 bases lay in between. The CDR3 loop reads CASSLRRGDNSPLHF. The CDR3 coding sequence is TGCGCCAGCAGCTTGAGGAGAGGAGATAATTCACCCCTCCACTTT.

The chain has TRBV28 and TRBJ2-1, with 10 nucleotides matching TRBD2. V shed 7 bases, J shed 7 bases, and the junction held 10 bases outside the gene matches. CDR3 length: 15 residues. Germline V gene data show CDR1 as MDHEN and CDR2 as SYDVKM. The DNA for the CDR3 is TGTGCCAGCAACTCTCTAGCGGGAGTTTATAATGAGCAGTTCTTC. Encoded protein: CASNSLAGVYNEQFF.

The chain carries TRBV7-9 and TRBJ2-3; 9 nucleotides line up with TRBD2. With 2 bases clipped from V and 0 bases from J, the junction kept 6 bases outside the gene matches. Germline CDR1 is SEHNR and CDR2 is FQNEAQ (reference sequence). The CDR3 sequence is 17 residues long. The CDR3, as DNA: TGTGCCAGCAGCTTATCCCCTAGCGGGGCCAGCACAGATACGCAGTATTTT. Translated: CASSLSPSGASTDTQYF.

J is TRBJ1-3 and V is TRBV29-1; D unclear. V lost 6 bases, J lost 0 bases, and 6 bases lay in between. The germline V gene has CDR1 SQVTM and CDR2 ANQGSEA. The CDR3 is 12 amino acids. The CDR3 DNA reads TGCAGCGTCTATAGCTCTGGAAACACCATATATTTT. Its translation is CSVYSSGNTIYF.

The chain is built from TRBV25-1 and TRBJ1-1; weak D call: TRBD1 (5 bases). The length of the CDR3 is 13 residues. Germline CDR1 MGHDK, CDR2 SYGVNS. The V gene lost 4 bases and the J gene lost 1 base, with 7 bases spanning the gap. DNA of the CDR3: TGTGCCAGCAGTGCCCAGGGGAACACTGAAGCTTTCTTT. It encodes CASSAQGNTEAFF.

This clone was recorded only once. The genes are TRBV28 and TRBJ1-2, with 11 bases fitting TRBD1. The germline V gene has CDR1 MDHEN and CDR2 SYDVKM. This CDR3 spans 11 amino acids. The V segment lost 6 bases and the J segment 12 bases; nucleotides outside the gene matches: 3. This CDR3 reads CASRGQGVNTF. For the CDR3, the DNA is TGTGCCAGCAGGGGACAGGGGGTTAACACCTTC.

The genes are TRBV25-1 and TRBJ1-2; TRBD1 might be the D (6 bases). The ends were cut back, 2 bases at V and 6 bases at J, with 16 bases in the middle. The germline V gene encodes CDR1 MGHDK and CDR2 SYGVNS. There are 15 residues in the CDR3. Here the CDR3 reads CASSEHGQTTNGYTF. As DNA, the CDR3 is TGTGCCAGCAGTGAACACGGACAGACCACGAATGGCTACACCTTC.

The chain joins TRBV6-5 to TRBJ2-2, with D maybe TRBD1 (6 bases). Germline loops: CDR1 MNHEY, CDR2 SVGAGI. With 6 bases removed from V and 4 bases from J, the gap between germline ends came to 12 bases. The CDR3 spans 14 residues. CDR3 DNA: TGTGCCAGCAGACAGGGAGTAGGCACCGGGGAGCTGTTTTTT. It codes for CASRQGVGTGELFF.

The chain combines TRBV9 with TRBJ2-7; the match to TRBD1 covers 8 bases. The ends lost 4 bases at V and 3 bases at J; junction bases unmatched: 6. Germline V gene sequence: CDR1 SGDLS, CDR2 YYNGEE. The CDR3 contains 14 residues. CDR3 in amino acids: CASSPQGALYEQYF. DNA of the CDR3: TGTGCCAGCAGCCCTCAGGGGGCTCTCTACGAGCAGTACTTC.

The chain employs TRBV6-5 and TRBJ2-7, with TRBD1 as a possible D gene (5 bases). Trimming left V 0 bases short and J 1 base short, with 10 bases between. The germline V gene encodes CDR1 MNHEY and CDR2 SVGAGI. CDR3 length equals 15 residues. CDR3 amino acids: CASSYSIRDSYEQYF. The CDR3 nucleotides are TGTGCCAGCAGTTACTCGATCAGGGATTCCTACGAGCAGTACTTC.

Worth noting for this clone: This specimen includes other DNA sequences encoding the same CDR3. The CDR3 reads CASTLARSYNEQFF. As DNA, the CDR3 is TGTGCCAGCACACTAGCGAGGTCCTACAATGAGCAGTTCTTC. The chain is built from TRBV2 and TRBJ2-1; 7 bases fit TRBD2. With V trimmed by 7 bases and J by 1 base, 4 bases remained unmatched. The CDR3 covers 14 residues. Germline values: CDR1 SNHLY, CDR2 FYNNEI.

The rearrangement joins TRBV7-2 to TRBJ2-7, with a possible D match to TRBD1 (5 bases). The CDR3 has 12 amino acids. V lost 3 bases, J lost 2 bases, and 5 bases lay in between. From germline, CDR1 is SGHTA and CDR2 FQGNSA. CDR3 DNA: TGTGCCAGCAGCTTGACAGCCTACGAGCAGTACTTC. Its translation: CASSLTAYEQYF.

The CDR3 loop reads CASSVDVTGTSPLHF. The DNA of the CDR3 is TGTGCCAGCAGCGTAGATGTGACAGGGACCTCACCCCTCCACTTT. The chain combines TRBV9 with TRBJ1-6; 7 bases are shared with TRBD1. The V segment lost 0 bases and the J segment 10 bases; nucleotides outside the gene matches: 7. Germline V CDR1 and CDR2: SGDLS, YYNGEE. The CDR3 is 15 residues long.

This clone appeared once. The chain has TRBV18 and TRBJ2-1, with D tentatively TRBD2 (7 bases). The CDR3 covers 16 residues. CDR1 KGHSH and CDR2 LQKENI come from the germline V gene. Trimming pared 2 bases from V and 5 bases from J, leaving 16 bases between. Written as DNA, the CDR3 is TGTGCCAGCTCACCAAAAATCGAGGGGGGGAACAATGAGCAGTTCTTC. As protein: CASSPKIEGGNNEQFF.

The V call is TRBV9, the J call TRBJ2-2; 7 positions match TRBD2. The CDR3 extends over 17 amino acids. The V segment lost 0 bases and the J segment 1 base; nucleotides outside the gene matches: 6. Germline CDR1 is SGDLS and CDR2 is YYNGEE. The CDR3 spells CASSVGMGGRNTGELFF. The CDR3 DNA follows: TGTGCCAGCAGCGTAGGAATGGGCGGGAGGAACACCGGGGAGCTGTTTTTT. The whole variable domain, filled in from reference TRBV9 and TRBJ2-2, reads DSGVTQTPKHLITATGQRVTLRCSPRSGDLSVYWYQQSLDQGLQFLIQYYNGEERAKGNILERFSAQQFPDLHSELNLSSLELGDSALYFCASSVGMGGRNTGELFFGEGSRLTVL.

The gene calls are TRBV18 and TRBJ1-1; D not resolved. Germline loops: CDR1 KGHSH, CDR2 LQKENI. The V end was cut by 4 bases, the J end by 5 bases, with 11 bases between. The CDR3 runs to 13 residues. The chain's CDR3 is CASSQERQTEAFF. The DNA of the CDR3 is TGTGCCAGCTCACAGGAGAGGCAGACTGAAGCTTTCTTT.

V and J are TRBV7-9 and TRBJ1-6; D is possibly TRBD1 (5 bases). Per the germline V gene, CDR1 is SEHNR and CDR2 is FQNEAQ (reference sequence). This CDR3 is built from 15 residues. V lost 2 bases to trimming and J lost 8 bases, with 13 bases between them. The CDR3 spells CASSLSTGRDSPLHF. DNA of the CDR3: TGTGCCAGCAGCTTATCAACAGGTCGGGATTCACCCCTCCACTTT.

This clone was seen just once. The gene calls are TRBV5-6 and TRBJ2-7, with D unclear. The V and J ends lost 4 bases and 0 bases respectively, with 14 bases between them. The V gene's germline CDR1 is SGHDT and CDR2 YYEEEE. This CDR3 region has 15 residues. In DNA, the CDR3 is TGTGCCAGCAGCGCGCGCGACGCTAGCTCCTACGAGCAGTACTTC. Encoded protein: CASSARDASSYEQYF.

The V and J genes are TRBV7-2 and TRBJ2-2; the D is unclear. Germline CDR1 SGHTA, CDR2 FQGNSA. The CDR3 totals 13 residues. V gave up 1 base and J gave up 7 bases, with 7 bases separating them. In nucleotides, the CDR3 is TGTGCCAGCAGCTTAGTCAGAGGCGGGGAGCTGTTTTTT. The encoded protein is CASSLVRGGELFF.

V gene TRBV2 combines with J gene TRBJ1-6, with 9 bases that match TRBD1. J was trimmed by 4 bases and V by 7 bases; bases with no gene match: 8. CDR3 length equals 16 residues. CDR1 and CDR2 (germline): SNHLY, FYNNEI. The CDR3 DNA sequence: TGTGCCAGCACTCTGGACAGGGGTACTTATAATTCACCCCTCCACTTT. Translated: CASTLDRGTYNSPLHF.

This chain links TRBV4-3 with TRBJ1-2; D is perhaps TRBD1 (6 bases). The CDR3 has 16 amino acids. Trimming shortened V by 0 bases and J by 8 bases, and 19 bases separated the two germline ends. The germline CDR1 and CDR2 sequences are LGHNA and YSLEER. CDR3: CASSQDGAAGVGGYTF. CDR3 nucleotide sequence: TGCGCCAGCAGCCAAGACGGGGCGGCAGGGGTGGGCGGCTACACCTTC.

The chain employs TRBV4-2 and TRBJ2-7; D possibly corresponds to TRBD1 (6 bases). Germline values: CDR1 LGHNA, CDR2 YNFKEQ. V was shortened by 0 bases and J by 2 bases, with 11 bases between the two germline ends. CDR3 length equals 15 residues. The CDR3, as DNA: TGTGCCAGCAGCCAAGAAGGTACAGGGACCTACGAGCAGTACTTC. It codes for CASSQEGTGTYEQYF.

This chain joins TRBV9 and TRBJ2-2, with TRBD2 matching 11 bases. CDR1 is SGDLS, CDR2 YYNGEE, per germline. There are 18 residues in the CDR3. V dropped 0 bases and J dropped 4; count of bases not matched to a gene: 8. CDR3 bases: TGTGCCAGCAGCGTAGAACTAGCGGGAGCCCCCGGCACCGGGGAGCTGTTTTTT. It is translated as CASSVELAGAPGTGELFF.

The V gene is TRBV3-1 (or the pseudogene TRBV3-2), the J gene TRBJ2-7; the match to TRBD1 covers 9 bases. V shed 2 bases, J shed 0 bases, and the junction held 5 bases outside the gene matches. The CDR3 consists of 16 residues. From germline, CDR1 is LGHDT and CDR2 YNNKEL (reference sequence). The CDR3 spells CASSQLGTGPSYEQYF. The CDR3 coding sequence is TGTGCCAGCAGCCAACTGGGGACAGGGCCCTCCTACGAGCAGTACTTC.

This clone was seen a few times. This chain links TRBV5-1 with TRBJ2-1; D gene uncertain. V was shortened by 2 bases and J by 7 bases, with 13 bases between the two germline ends. The CDR3 is 14 amino acids. Germline assignment: CDR1 SGHRS and CDR2 YFSETQ. CDR3 DNA sequence: TGCGCCAGCAGCTTCTGGGCAGGCCGGAATGAGCAGTTCTTC. It specifies CASSFWAGRNEQFF.